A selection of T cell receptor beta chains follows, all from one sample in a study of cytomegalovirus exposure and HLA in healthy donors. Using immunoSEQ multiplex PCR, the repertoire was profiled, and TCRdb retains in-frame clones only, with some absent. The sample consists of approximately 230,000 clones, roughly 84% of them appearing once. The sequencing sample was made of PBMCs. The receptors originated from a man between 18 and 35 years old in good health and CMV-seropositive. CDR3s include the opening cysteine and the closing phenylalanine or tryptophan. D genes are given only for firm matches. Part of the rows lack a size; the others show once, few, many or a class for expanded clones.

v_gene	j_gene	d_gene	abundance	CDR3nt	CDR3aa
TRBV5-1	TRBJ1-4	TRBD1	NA	TGCGCCAGCAGCTTGGCCGTGCAGGGGGCGACTAATGAAAAACTGTTTTTT	CASSLAVQGATNEKLFF
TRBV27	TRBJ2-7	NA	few	TGTGCCAGCCGGAGGGCCGAGGAGCAGTACTTC	CASRRAEEQYF
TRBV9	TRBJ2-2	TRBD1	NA	TGTGCCAGCAGCCCAAGAGGGACAGGGTTCACCGGGGAGCTGTTTTTT	CASSPRGTGFTGELFF
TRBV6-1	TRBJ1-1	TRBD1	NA	TGTGCCAGCAGTGCAGGACAGGGATTCTTGGACTCTGAAGCTTTCTTT	CASSAGQGFLDSEAFF
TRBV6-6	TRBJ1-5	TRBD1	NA	TGTGCCAGCAGTACTACGACAGGGTTTAATCAGCCCCAGCATTTT	CASSTTTGFNQPQHF
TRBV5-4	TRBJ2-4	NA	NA	TGTGCCAGCAGCTTAACACTAGCCAAAAACATTCAGTACTTC	CASSLTLAKNIQYF
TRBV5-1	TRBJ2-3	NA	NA	TGCGCCAGCAGTGAGGCCTTCCGGGATACGCAGTATTTT	CASSEAFRDTQYF
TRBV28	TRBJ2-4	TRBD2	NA	TGTGCCAGCAGTCTCACGGCGGGGGGCCCGAGGAACATTCAGTACTTC	CASSLTAGGPRNIQYF
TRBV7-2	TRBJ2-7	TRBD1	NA	TGTGCCAGCACCGACAGGGGTTGGGCCTACGAGCAGTACTTC	CASTDRGWAYEQYF
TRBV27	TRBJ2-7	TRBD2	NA	TGTGCCAGTTGGACTAGCAGGTACGAGCAGTACTTC	CASWTSRYEQYF
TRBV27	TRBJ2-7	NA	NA	TGTGCCAGCAGCTCCACCCCCTACGAGCAGTACTTC	CASSSTPYEQYF
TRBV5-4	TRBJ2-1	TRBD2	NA	TGTGCCAGCAGCTTGGAAGCGGGAGAACCTTACAATGAGCAGTTCTTC	CASSLEAGEPYNEQFF
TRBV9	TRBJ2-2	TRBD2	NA	TGTGCCAGCAGCTCCGGGACTAGGAACACCGGGGAGCTGTTTTTT	CASSSGTRNTGELFF
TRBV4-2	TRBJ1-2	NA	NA	TGTGCCAGCAGCCAAGAGTCCACGTATGGCTACACCTTC	CASSQESTYGYTF
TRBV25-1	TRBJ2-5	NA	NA	TGTGCCAGCAGGGAGGCCAGCCAAGAGACCCAGTACTTC	CASREASQETQYF
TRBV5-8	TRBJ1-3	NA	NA	TGTGCCAGCAGCCCCGGACAGCCTGGAAACACCATATATTTT	CASSPGQPGNTIYF
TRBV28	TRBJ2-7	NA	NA	TGTGCCAGCAGTTTGTCCTTGTCCAGGGCCGAGCAGTACTTC	CASSLSLSRAEQYF
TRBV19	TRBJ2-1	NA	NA	TGTGCCAGTACCCGACCGGGGCCCTACAATGAGCAGTTCTTC	CASTRPGPYNEQFF
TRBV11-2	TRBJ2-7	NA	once	TGTGCCAGCAGCTTAGAAGGCCTCTACTCCTACGAGCAGTACTTC	CASSLEGLYSYEQYF
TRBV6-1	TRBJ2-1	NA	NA	TGTGCCAGCAGTGAAAGATATCCAGTCGACAATGAGCAGTTCTTC	CASSERYPVDNEQFF
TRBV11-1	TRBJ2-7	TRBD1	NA	TGTGCCAGCAGCTGGGACAGGGCCTACGAGCAGTACTTC	CASSWDRAYEQYF
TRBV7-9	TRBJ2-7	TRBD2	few	TGTGCCAGCAGCCCCTGGACTAGCGGGAGAAACGAGCAGTACTTC	CASSPWTSGRNEQYF
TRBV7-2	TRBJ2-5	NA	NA	TGTGCCAGCAGCTTATCGATTTCGGGGGGCGGAGAGACCCAGTACTTC	CASSLSISGGGETQYF
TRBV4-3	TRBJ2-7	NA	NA	TGCGCCAGCAGCCAAGATGGACCCAGCGAGCAGTACTTC	CASSQDGPSEQYF
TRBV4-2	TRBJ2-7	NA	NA	TGTGCCAGCAGCCAAGATAGTGGCCACGGGCAGTACTTC	CASSQDSGHGQYF
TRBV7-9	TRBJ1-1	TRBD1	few	TGTGCCAGCAGCAAGACAGGGTTGGACACTGAAGCTTTCTTT	CASSKTGLDTEAFF
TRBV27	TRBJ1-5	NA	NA	TGTGCCAGCAGTTCTCGGGGGGCCGAACAGCCCCAGCATTTT	CASSSRGAEQPQHF
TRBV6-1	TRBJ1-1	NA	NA	TGTGCCAGCATCTTAGACCGGGACACTGAAGCTTTCTTT	CASILDRDTEAFF
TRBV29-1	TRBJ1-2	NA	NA	TGCAGCGTTGAAGTTGCAGGGGCCCCTAGGGGCTACACCTTC	CSVEVAGAPRGYTF
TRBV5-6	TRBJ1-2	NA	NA	TGTGCCAGCAGCCGAAGGGACGGTACCTATGGCTACACCTTC	CASSRRDGTYGYTF
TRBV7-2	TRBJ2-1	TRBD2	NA	TGTGCCAGCCGCCCAGGAGGCGGGAGTACGGAGCAGTTCTTC	CASRPGGGSTEQFF
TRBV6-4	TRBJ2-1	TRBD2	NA	TGTGCCAGCAGTGACTCGATCGGCGGGGGTGAGCAGTTCTTC	CASSDSIGGGEQFF
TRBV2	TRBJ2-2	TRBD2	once	TGTGCCAGCAGTTCCGGGACTAGGGGGACCGGGGAGCTGTTTTTT	CASSSGTRGTGELFF
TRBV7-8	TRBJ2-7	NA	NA	TGTGCCAGCAGCCTCATACGGGCCTACGAGCAGTACTTC	CASSLIRAYEQYF
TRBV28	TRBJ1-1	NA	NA	TGTGCCAGCAGGATGGAACACACTGAAGCTTTCTTT	CASRMEHTEAFF
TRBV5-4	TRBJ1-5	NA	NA	TGTGCCAGCAGCCCGGGGGGCAATCAGCCCCAGCATTTT	CASSPGGNQPQHF
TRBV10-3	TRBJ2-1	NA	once	TGTGCCATCAGTGAGTCGGGGGCCGGATCGTACAATGAGCAGTTCTTC	CAISESGAGSYNEQFF
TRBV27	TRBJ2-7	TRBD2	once	TGTGCCAGCAGTTACTCAGCGGGACTAACCCCTAAGCAGTACTTC	CASSYSAGLTPKQYF
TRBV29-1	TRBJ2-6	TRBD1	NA	TGCAGCGTTGACTCAGGGGGCTCTGGGGCCAACGTCCTGACTTTC	CSVDSGGSGANVLTF
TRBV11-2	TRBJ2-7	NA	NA	TGTGCCAGCAGCCCCCATCGGCAGTTTTCCTACGAGCAGTACTTC	CASSPHRQFSYEQYF
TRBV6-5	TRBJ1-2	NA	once	TGTGCCAGCAGTCACGGGAGGGATATCTATGGCTACACCTTC	CASSHGRDIYGYTF
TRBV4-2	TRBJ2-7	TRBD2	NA	TGTGCCAGCAGCCAAGCGGGACTAGACTACGAGCAGTACTTC	CASSQAGLDYEQYF
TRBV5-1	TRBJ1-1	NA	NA	TGCGCCAGCAGCTTGAAACAGAACACTGAAGCTTTCTTT	CASSLKQNTEAFF
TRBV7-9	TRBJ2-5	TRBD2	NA	TGTGCCAGCAGCGGGACTAAAGCTACCCAGTACTTC	CASSGTKATQYF
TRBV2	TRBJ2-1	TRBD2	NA	TGTGCCAGCAGTGGTAGCGGGCTCGGCAATGAGCAGTTCTTC	CASSGSGLGNEQFF
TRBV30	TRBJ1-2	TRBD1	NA	TGTGCCTGGAGTGTCGGGACAGGGTACTATGGCTACACCTTC	CAWSVGTGYYGYTF
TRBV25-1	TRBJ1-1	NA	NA	TGTGCCAGCAGTAATCAGGGTCTCACTGAAGCTTTCTTT	CASSNQGLTEAFF
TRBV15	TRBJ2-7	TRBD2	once	TGTGCCACCAGCAGAGACGACTGGACTAGCTACACCTACGAGCAGTACTTC	CATSRDDWTSYTYEQYF
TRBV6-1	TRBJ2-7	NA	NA	TGTGCCAGCAGTGATCAATACAGAACCTACGAGCAGTACTTC	CASSDQYRTYEQYF
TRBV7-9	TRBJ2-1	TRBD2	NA	TGTGCCAGCAGCCCTAATCTAGCGGGCCCGTGGGATGAGCAGTTCTTC	CASSPNLAGPWDEQFF
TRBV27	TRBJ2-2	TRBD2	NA	TGTGCCAGCAGTTCCCGACTAGCGGGAGGGCGGGCCGGGGAGCTGTTTTTT	CASSSRLAGGRAGELFF
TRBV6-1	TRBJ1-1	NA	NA	TGTGCCAGCAGTGAAGGATTGAGTGAAGCTTTCTTT	CASSEGLSEAFF
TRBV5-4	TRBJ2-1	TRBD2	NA	TGTGCCAGCAGTTTACCGGGAGGCTTGGATGAGCAGTTCTTC	CASSLPGGLDEQFF
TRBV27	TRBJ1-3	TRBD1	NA	TGTGCCAGCAGTTCCAGCGACAGGGCTGGAAACACCATATATTTT	CASSSSDRAGNTIYF
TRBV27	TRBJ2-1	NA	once	TGTGCCAGCAGTTCCGGACCCAGCTCCTACAATGAGCAGTTCTTC	CASSSGPSSYNEQFF